This TCR beta chain was recorded in a study of siplizumab effects on memory and regulatory T cells. Germline V gene sequence: CDR1 SGHNT, CDR2 YYREEE (reference sequence). The CDR3 length is 15 residues. V shed 4 bases and J 2 bases; nucleotides not matched to a gene: 3. Using immunoSEQ multiplex PCR, the repertoire was profiled, and TCRdb retains in-frame clones only, with some absent. The sample lists just over 50,000 clones; under 98% were seen once. The chain couples TRBV5-4 to TRBJ2-7; 13 positions agree with TRBD2. The clonotype comes from a human donor in good health. Sequenced sample: naive CD4+ T cells sorted from blood. CDR3 sequence: CASSPGTSGTYEQYF. The CDR3 nucleotides read TGTGCCAGCAGCCCCGGGACTAGCGGGACCTACGAGCAGTACTTC.